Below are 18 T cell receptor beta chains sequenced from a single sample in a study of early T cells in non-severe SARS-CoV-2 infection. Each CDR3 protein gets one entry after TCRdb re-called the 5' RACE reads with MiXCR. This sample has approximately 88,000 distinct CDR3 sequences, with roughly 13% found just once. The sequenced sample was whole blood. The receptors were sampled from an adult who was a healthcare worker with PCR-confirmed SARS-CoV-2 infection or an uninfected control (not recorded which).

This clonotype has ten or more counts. The CDR3 nucleotides read TGCAGTGCTAGAGATTCGTCGGGCCGGACCCAGTACTTC. Its translation: CSARDSSGRTQYF. J is TRBJ2-5 and V is TRBV20-1; D is undetermined. CDR3 length: 13 amino acids. Germline CDR1 is DFQATT and CDR2 is SNEGSKA (reference sequence). Trimming stripped 0 bases from V and 7 bases from J, with 12 bases between.

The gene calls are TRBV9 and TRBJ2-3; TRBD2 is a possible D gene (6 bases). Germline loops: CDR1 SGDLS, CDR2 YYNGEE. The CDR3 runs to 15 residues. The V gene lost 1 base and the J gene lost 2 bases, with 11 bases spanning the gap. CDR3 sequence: CASSVRGTPTDTQYF. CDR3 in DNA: TGTGCCAGCAGCGTACGGGGGACCCCCACAGATACGCAGTATTTT.

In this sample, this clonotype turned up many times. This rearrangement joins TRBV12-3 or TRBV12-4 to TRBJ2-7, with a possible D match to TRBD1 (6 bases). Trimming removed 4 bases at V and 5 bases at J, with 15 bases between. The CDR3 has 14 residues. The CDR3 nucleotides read TGTGCCAGCAGTTCCGGGACAAGAGGGCACGAGCAGTACTTC. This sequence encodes CASSSGTRGHEQYF.

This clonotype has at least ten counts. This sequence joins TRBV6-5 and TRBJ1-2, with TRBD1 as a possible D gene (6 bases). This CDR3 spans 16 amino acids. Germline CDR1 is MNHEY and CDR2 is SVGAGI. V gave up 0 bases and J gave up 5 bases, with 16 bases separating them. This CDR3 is CASSYSARGGGYGYTF. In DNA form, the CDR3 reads TGTGCCAGCAGTTACTCCGCCCGGGGAGGGGGTTATGGCTACACCTTC.

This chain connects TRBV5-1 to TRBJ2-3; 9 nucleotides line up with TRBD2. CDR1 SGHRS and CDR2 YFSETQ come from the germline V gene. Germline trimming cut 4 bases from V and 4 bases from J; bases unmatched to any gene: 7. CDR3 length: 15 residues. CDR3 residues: CASSRSGTSSDTQYF. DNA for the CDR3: TGCGCCAGCAGCCGCTCCGGGACTAGCTCAGATACGCAGTATTTT.

The CDR3 region has the DNA TGTGCCAGCAGCTCCCAGGTGAGCTCCTACGAGCAGTACTTC. Translating gives CASSSQVSSYEQYF. This sequence joins TRBV7-9 and TRBJ2-7; D is undetermined. V dropped 4 bases and J dropped 0 bases, with 10 bases sitting between them. The CDR3 runs 14 residues. Germline-derived CDR1 and CDR2 are SEHNR and FQNEAQ (reference sequence).

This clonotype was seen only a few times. The CDR3 nucleotides are TGTGCCAGCAGCCAAGGGGGAGGGCCAGATACGCAGTATTTT. Its protein product is CASSQGGGPDTQYF. J is TRBJ2-3 and V is TRBV3-1, with 7 nucleotides matching TRBD2. The CDR3 spans 14 residues. The J segment lost 4 bases and the V segment lost 1 base, leaving 2 bases of the junction unmatched. Germline lookup yields CDR1 LGHDT and CDR2 YNNKEL (reference sequence).

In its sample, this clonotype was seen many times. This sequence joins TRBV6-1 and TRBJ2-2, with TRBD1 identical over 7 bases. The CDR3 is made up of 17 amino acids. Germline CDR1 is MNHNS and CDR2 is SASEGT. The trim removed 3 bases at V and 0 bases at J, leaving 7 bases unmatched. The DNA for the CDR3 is TGTGCCAGCAGTGAGGTACAGGGGATAGCGAACACCGGGGAGCTGTTTTTT. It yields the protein CASSEVQGIANTGELFF.

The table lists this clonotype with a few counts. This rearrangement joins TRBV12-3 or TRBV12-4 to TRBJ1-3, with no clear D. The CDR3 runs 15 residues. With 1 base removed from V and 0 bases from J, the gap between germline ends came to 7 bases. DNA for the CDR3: TGTGCCAGCAGTTTAGGACAACTCTCTGGAAACACCATATATTTT. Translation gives CASSLGQLSGNTIYF.

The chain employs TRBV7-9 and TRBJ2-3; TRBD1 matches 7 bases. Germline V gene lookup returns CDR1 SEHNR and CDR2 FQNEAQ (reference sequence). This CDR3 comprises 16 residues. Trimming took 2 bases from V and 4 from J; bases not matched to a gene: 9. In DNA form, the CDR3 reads TGTGCCAGCAGCTTATTTAAGACAGGGTCTGCAGATACGCAGTATTTT. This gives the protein CASSLFKTGSADTQYF.

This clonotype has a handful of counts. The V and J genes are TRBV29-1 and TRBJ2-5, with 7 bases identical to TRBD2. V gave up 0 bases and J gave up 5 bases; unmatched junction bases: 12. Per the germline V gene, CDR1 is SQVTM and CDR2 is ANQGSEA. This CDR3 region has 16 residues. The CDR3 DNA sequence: TGCAGCGTTGAAGACGAGGGAGGGACGGATCTCGAGACCCAGTACTTC. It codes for CSVEDEGGTDLETQYF.

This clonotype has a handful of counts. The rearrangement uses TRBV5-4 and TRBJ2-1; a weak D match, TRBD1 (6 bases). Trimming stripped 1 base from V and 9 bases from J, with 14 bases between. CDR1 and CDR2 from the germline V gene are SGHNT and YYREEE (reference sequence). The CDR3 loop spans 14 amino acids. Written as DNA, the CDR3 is TGTGCCAGCAGCTTGCGGCAGGGGCGTCCTGAGCAGTTCTTC. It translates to CASSLRQGRPEQFF.

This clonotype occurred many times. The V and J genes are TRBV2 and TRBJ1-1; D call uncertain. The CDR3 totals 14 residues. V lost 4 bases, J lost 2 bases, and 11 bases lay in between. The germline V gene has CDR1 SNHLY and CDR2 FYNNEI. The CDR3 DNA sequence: TGTGCCAGCAGTGTGAGCCGAGGAAACACTGAAGCTTTCTTT. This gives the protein CASSVSRGNTEAFF.

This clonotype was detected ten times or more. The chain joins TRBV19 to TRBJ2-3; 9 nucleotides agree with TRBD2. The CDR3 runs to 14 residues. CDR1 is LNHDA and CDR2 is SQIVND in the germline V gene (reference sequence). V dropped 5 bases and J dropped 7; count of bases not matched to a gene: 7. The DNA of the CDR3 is TGTGCCAGTAGTCTCCAGCGGGGGGTTTATACGCAGTATTTT. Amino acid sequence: CASSLQRGVYTQYF.

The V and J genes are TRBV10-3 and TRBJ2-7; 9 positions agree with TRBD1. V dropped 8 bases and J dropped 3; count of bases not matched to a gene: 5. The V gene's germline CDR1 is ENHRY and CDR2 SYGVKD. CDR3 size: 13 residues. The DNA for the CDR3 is TGTGCCATCGCAGGGACAGGGTACTACGAGCAGTACTTC. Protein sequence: CAIAGTGYYEQYF.

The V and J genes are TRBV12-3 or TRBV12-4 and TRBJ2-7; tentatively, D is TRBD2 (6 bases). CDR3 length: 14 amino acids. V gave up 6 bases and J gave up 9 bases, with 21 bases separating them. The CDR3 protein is CASRALVSDSGQYF. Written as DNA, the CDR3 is TGTGCCAGCAGAGCCCTTGTATCCGATAGCGGGCAGTACTTC.

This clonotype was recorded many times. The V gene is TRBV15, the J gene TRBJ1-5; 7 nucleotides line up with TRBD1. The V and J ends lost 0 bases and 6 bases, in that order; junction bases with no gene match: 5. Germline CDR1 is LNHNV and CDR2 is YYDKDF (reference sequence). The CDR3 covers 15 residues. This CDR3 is CATSRDQGGTQPQHF. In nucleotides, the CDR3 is TGTGCCACCAGCAGAGATCAAGGGGGCACTCAGCCCCAGCATTTT. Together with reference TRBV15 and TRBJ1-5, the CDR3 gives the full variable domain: DAMVIQNPRYQVTQFGKPVTLSCSQTLNHNVMYWYQQKSSQAPKLLFHYYDKDFNNEADTPDNFQSRRPNTSFCFLDIRSPGLGDTAMYLCATSRDQGGTQPQHFGDGTRLSIL.

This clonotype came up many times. The CDR3 region is CSASLGTSGGSEQFF. Written as DNA, the CDR3 is TGCAGTGCTAGCCTCGGGACTAGCGGGGGTAGTGAGCAGTTCTTC. The J gene is TRBJ2-1, the V gene TRBV20-1; 14 bases map to TRBD2. There are 15 residues in the CDR3. CDR1 is DFQATT, CDR2 SNEGSKA, per germline (reference sequence). V shed 3 bases, J shed 9 bases, and the junction held 7 bases outside the gene matches.